Below, 8 T cell receptor beta chains from the same sample are listed, as sequenced in a study of shared clonotypes between healthy human individuals. TCRdb keeps only in-frame clones here, not all; method: immunoSEQ multiplex PCR. The table shows roughly 680,000 clones, with 72% occurring only once. The specimen was memory CD4+ T cells sorted from blood. Subset denoted: CD45RA-negative fraction. These receptors all stem from a woman aged 30 to 39 in good health.

The chain links TRBV5-1 to TRBJ2-7; TRBD2 agrees at 7 bases. The CDR3 extends over 18 amino acids. Germline CDR1 is SGHRS and CDR2 is YFSETQ. With 4 bases clipped from V and 3 bases from J, the junction kept 19 bases outside the gene matches. The CDR3 loop reads CASSQETGGRRRYYEQYF. The CDR3 DNA sequence: TGCGCCAGCAGCCAGGAAACCGGGGGGAGGAGGAGGTACTACGAGCAGTACTTC.

The table lists this clone with a count of one. The V and J genes are TRBV19 and TRBJ2-7; D remains ambiguous. V lost 9 bases and J 0 bases, leaving 6 bases between the germline ends. This CDR3 region has 11 residues. The germline gives CDR1 LNHDA, CDR2 SQIVND (reference sequence). This CDR3 is CASGVSYEQYF. In DNA form, the CDR3 reads TGTGCCAGCGGTGTCTCCTACGAGCAGTACTTC.

This sequence joins TRBV30 and TRBJ1-4; D gene uncertain. Trimming cost V 0 bases and J 8 bases, with 10 bases left between them. Looked up from germline, CDR1 is GTSNPN and CDR2 is SVGIG (reference sequence). The CDR3 runs to 13 residues. The CDR3 here is CAWSVSPAEKLFF. The CDR3 DNA follows: TGTGCCTGGAGTGTATCCCCAGCGGAAAAACTGTTTTTT. Together with reference TRBV30 and TRBJ1-4, the CDR3 gives the full variable domain: SQTIHQWPATLVQPVGSPLSLECTVEGTSNPNLYWYRQAAGRGLQLLFYSVGIGQISSEVPQNLSASRPQDRQFILSSKKLLLSDSGFYLCAWSVSPAEKLFFGSGTQLSVL.

The V and J genes are TRBV4-2 and TRBJ1-3; D gene uncertain. Germline CDR1 and CDR2: LGHNA and YNFKEQ. The CDR3 is 15 residues long. The germline V and J ends were trimmed by 4 bases and 8 bases, with 18 bases remaining between them. This CDR3 reads CASSPRKRDLDTIYF. The DNA of the CDR3 is TGTGCCAGCAGCCCGAGGAAGCGGGATTTGGACACCATATATTTT.

This clone was recorded only once. The V call is TRBV2, the J call TRBJ2-1; D is unclear. The V end lost 5 bases, the J end lost 10 bases, and 15 bases lay between the germline ends. The CDR3 is 13 residues long. The germline CDR1 and CDR2 sequences are SNHLY and FYNNEI. The CDR3 bases are TGTGCCAGCAGTCCGCTGGGCGCATGGGAGCAGTTCTTC. It specifies CASSPLGAWEQFF.

The chain recombines TRBV19 with TRBJ1-1, with D perhaps matching TRBD1 (6 bases). Trimming shortened V by 1 base and J by 1 base, and 16 bases separated the two germline ends. The CDR3 has 17 amino acids. Germline CDR1 LNHDA, CDR2 SQIVND (reference sequence). CDR3 DNA: TGTGCCAGTAGTATAGGCTTCCGGGGGCACCGGAACACTGAAGCTTTCTTT. Translated: CASSIGFRGHRNTEAFF.

The chain combines TRBV6-6 with TRBJ2-7; no clear D. This CDR3 is built from 13 residues. The ends were cut back, 8 bases at V and 1 base at J, with 12 bases in the middle. Germline loops: CDR1 MNHNY, CDR2 SVGAGI (reference sequence). Here the CDR3 DNA reads TGTGCCAGCGCGACAAGTACATCCTACGAGCAGTACTTC. Translating it yields CASATSTSYEQYF.

The gene calls are TRBV19 and TRBJ2-7; D not resolved. In germline, CDR1 is LNHDA, CDR2 SQIVND (reference sequence). V was cut by 3 bases and J by 2 bases, with 14 bases left in between. This CDR3 contains 15 residues. CDR3: CASSIYVGTTYEQYF. The DNA for the CDR3 is TGTGCCAGTAGTATTTATGTAGGTACTACCTACGAGCAGTACTTC.